These 2 T cell receptor beta chains were sequenced from one sample in a study of T cells expressing NK-cell markers. TCRdb re-called the 5' RACE reads and catalogs CDR3 proteins one per entry, DNA excluded. This sample contains 350,000 to 450,000 distinct CDR3 sequences. Sequencing was performed on blood T cells: a sorted CD56 or NKG2C T cell subset, CD4+ or CD8+ T cells, or bulk PBMC T cells (not recorded which). The receptors derive from a man aged 18-75 years in good health.

The CDR3 protein is CASSLVGGRSYEQYF. The V and J genes are TRBV12-3 or TRBV12-4 and TRBJ2-7; without DNA, the TCRdb call of TRBD1 cannot be checked. This CDR3 has 15 amino acids.

V usage is TRBV20-1 and J usage is TRBJ2-7; TCRdb's D gene call, TRBD2, goes unchecked for lack of DNA. The germline V gene encodes CDR1 DFQATT and CDR2 SNEGSKA (reference sequence). The CDR3 sequence is 13 residues long. The CDR3 is CSARDGTRLEQYF.